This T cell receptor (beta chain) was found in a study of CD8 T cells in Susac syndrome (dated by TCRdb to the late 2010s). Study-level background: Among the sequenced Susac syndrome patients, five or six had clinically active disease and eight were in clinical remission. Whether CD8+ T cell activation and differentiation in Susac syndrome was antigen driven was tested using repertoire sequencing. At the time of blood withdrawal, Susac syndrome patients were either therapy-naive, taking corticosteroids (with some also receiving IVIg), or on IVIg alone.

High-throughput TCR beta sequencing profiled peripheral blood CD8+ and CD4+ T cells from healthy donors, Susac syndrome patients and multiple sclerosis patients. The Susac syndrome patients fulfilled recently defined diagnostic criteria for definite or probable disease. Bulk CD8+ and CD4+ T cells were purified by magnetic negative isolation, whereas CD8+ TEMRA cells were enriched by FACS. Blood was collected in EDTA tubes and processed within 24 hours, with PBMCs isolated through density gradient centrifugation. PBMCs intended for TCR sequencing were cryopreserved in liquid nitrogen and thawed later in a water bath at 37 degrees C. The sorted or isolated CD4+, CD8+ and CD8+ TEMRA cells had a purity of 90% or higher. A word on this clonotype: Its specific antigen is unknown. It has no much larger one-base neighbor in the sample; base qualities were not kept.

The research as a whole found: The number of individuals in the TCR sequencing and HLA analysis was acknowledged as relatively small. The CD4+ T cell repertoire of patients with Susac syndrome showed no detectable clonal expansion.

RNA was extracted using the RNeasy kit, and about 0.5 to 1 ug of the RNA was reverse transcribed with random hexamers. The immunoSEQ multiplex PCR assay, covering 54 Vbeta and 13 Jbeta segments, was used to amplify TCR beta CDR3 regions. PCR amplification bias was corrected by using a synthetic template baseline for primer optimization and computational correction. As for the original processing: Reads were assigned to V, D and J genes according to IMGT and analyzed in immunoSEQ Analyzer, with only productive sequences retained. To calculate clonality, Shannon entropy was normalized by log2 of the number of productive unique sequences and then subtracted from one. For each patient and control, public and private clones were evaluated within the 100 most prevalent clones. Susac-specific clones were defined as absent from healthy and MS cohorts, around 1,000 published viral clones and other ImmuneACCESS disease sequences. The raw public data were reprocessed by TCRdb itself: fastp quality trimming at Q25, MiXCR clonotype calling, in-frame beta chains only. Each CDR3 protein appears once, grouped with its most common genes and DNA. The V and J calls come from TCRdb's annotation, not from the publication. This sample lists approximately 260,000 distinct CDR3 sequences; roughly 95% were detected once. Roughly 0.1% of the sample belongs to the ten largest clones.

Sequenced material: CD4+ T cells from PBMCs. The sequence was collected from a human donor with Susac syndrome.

CDR3 protein: CASSSTGTDEQYF. The DNA reads TGTGCCAGCAGCTCAACCGGGACAGACGAGCAGTACTTC. The chain employs TRBV7-9 and TRBJ2-7, with 7 middle bases fitting TRBD1. CDR1 and CDR2 are read off the germline V gene (reference sequence) as SEHNR and FQNEAQ. V lost 4 bases and J lost 5 bases, and the count of bases not matched to a germline gene is 5. The CDR3 goes from the cysteine to the phenylalanine over 13 residues. Only the CDR3 portion is preserved as DNA: 39 bases, with reading frame beginning at the first base.